In this sample, the clone carrying this T cell receptor beta chain turned up once. The table came from immunoSEQ multiplex PCR; TCRdb's copy has only in-frame clones and leaves some out. This table holds roughly 220,000 clones, more than 65% found once. This specimen comes from a study of blood T cell repertoires in COVID-19. Study-wide background: Acute and convalescent COVID-19 samples came from the United States, Italy and Spain.

V lost 6 bases to trimming and J lost 5 bases; unmatched junction nucleotides: 1. CDR3 length equals 13 residues. CDR1 and CDR2 from the germline V gene are SQVTM and ANQGSEA. The J gene is TRBJ2-2, the V gene TRBV29-1, with 12 bases aligning to TRBD2. The TCR sequence derives from a woman aged 25 to 45 who had recovered from COVID-19. Sequencing used peripheral blood. CDR3 sequence: CSVTSGSTGELFF. The CDR3 bases are TGCAGCGTGACTAGCGGGAGTACCGGGGAGCTGTTTTTT.